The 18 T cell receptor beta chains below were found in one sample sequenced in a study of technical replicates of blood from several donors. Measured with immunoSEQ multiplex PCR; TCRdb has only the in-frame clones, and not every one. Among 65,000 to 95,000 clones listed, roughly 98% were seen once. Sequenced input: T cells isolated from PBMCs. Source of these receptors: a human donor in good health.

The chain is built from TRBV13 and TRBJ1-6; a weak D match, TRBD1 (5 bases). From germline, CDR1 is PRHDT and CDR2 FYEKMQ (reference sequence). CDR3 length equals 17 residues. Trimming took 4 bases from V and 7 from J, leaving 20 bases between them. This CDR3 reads CASSSKVRALRNSPLHF. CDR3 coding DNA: TGTGCCAGCAGCTCGAAAGTCAGGGCCCTTCGCAATTCACCCCTCCACTTT.

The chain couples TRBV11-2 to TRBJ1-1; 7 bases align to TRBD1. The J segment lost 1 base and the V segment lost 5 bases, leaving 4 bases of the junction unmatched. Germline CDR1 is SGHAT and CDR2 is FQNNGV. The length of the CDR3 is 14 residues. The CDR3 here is CASSTWTGNTEAFF. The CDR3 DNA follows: TGTGCCAGCAGCACTTGGACAGGGAACACTGAAGCTTTCTTT.

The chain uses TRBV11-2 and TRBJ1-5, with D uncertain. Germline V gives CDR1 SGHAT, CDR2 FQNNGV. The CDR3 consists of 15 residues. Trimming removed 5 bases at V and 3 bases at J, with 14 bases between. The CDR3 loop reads CASSDPAENNQPQHF. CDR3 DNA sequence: TGTGCCAGCAGCGACCCGGCGGAGAACAATCAGCCCCAGCATTTT.

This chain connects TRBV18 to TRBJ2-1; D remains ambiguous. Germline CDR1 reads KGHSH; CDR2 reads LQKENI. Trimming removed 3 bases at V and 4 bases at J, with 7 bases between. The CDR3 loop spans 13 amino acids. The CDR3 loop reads CASSPQNYNEQFF. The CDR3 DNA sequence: TGTGCCAGCTCACCTCAGAATTACAATGAGCAGTTCTTC.

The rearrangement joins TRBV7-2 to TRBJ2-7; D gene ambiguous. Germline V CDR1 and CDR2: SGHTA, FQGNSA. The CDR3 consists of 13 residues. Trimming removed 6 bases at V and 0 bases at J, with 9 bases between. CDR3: CASSSVLSYEQYF. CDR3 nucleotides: TGTGCCAGCAGTTCGGTCCTCTCCTACGAGCAGTACTTC.

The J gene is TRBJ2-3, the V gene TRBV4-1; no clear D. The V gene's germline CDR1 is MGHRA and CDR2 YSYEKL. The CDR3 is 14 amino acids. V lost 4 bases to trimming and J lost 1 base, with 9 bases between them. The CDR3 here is CASSPGPGTDTQYF. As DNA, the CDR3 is TGCGCCAGCAGCCCAGGTCCGGGCACAGATACGCAGTATTTT.

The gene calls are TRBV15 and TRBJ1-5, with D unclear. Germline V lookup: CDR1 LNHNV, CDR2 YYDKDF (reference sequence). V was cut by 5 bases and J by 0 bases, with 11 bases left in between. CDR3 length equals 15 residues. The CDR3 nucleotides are TGTGCCACCAGCGTACAGTTAAATAGCAATCAGCCCCAGCATTTT. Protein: CATSVQLNSNQPQHF.

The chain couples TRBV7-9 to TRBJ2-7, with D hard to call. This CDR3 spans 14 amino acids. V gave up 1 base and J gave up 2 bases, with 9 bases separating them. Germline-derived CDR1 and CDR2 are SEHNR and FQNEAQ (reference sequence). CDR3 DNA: TGTGCCAGCAGCTTAGTTGTCAGCGCCTACGAGCAGTACTTC. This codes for CASSLVVSAYEQYF.

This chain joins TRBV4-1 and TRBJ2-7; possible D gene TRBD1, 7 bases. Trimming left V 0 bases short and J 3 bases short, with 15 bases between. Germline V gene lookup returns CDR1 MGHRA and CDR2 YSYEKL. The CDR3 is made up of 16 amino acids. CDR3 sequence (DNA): TGCGCCAGCAGCCAAGAGACCAGGGGGGAAATCTACGAGCAGTACTTC. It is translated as CASSQETRGEIYEQYF.

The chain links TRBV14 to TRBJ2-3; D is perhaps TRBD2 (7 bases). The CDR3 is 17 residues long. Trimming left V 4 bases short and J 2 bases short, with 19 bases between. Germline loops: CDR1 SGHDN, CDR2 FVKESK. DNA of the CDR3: TGTGCCAGCAGCCGGGGGGCTAGCGGAAAAATCACAGATACGCAGTATTTT. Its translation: CASSRGASGKITDTQYF.

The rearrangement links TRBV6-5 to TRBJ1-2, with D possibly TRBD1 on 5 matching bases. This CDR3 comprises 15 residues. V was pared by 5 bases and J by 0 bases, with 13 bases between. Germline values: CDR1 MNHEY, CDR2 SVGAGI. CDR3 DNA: TGTGCCAGCAGTCACAGGTCCTCAGCTAACTATGGCTACACCTTC. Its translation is CASSHRSSANYGYTF.

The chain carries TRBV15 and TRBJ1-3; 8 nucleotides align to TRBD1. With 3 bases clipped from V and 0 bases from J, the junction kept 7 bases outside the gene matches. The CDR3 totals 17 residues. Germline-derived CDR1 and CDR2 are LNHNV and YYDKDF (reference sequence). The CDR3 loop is CATSRTGVLSSGNTIYF. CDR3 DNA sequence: TGTGCCACCAGCAGGACAGGGGTGCTAAGCTCTGGAAACACCATATATTTT.

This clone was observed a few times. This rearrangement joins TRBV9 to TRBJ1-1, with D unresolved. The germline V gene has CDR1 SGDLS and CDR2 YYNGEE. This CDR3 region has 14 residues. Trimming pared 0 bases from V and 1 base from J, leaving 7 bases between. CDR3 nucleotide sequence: TGTGCCAGCAGCGTAGGGGCCGAGAACACTGAAGCTTTCTTT. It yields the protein CASSVGAENTEAFF.

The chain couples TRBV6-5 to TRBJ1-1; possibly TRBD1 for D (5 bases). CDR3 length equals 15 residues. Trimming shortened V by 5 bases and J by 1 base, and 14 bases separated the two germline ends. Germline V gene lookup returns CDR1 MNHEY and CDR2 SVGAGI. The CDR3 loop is CASSALLTGNTEAFF. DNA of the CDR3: TGTGCCAGCAGTGCCCTCCTTACAGGGAACACTGAAGCTTTCTTT.

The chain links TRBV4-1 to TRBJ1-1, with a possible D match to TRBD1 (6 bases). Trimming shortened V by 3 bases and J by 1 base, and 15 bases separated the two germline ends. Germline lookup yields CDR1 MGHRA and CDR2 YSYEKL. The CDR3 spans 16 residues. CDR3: CASSHGPGHTNTEAFF. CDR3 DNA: TGCGCCAGCAGCCACGGACCGGGACACACGAACACTGAAGCTTTCTTT.

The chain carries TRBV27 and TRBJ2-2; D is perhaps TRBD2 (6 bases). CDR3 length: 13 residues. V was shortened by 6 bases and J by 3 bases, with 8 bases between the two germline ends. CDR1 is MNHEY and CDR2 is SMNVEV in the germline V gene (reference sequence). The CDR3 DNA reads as TGTGCCAGCAGGGACTACTACACCGGGGAGCTGTTTTTT. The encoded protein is CASRDYYTGELFF.

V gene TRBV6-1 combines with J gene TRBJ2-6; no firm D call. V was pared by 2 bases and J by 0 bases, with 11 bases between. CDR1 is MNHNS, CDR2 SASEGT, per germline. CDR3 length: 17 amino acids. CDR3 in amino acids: CASSEQATLSGANVLTF. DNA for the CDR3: TGTGCCAGCAGTGAACAGGCGACGCTCTCTGGGGCCAACGTCCTGACTTTC.

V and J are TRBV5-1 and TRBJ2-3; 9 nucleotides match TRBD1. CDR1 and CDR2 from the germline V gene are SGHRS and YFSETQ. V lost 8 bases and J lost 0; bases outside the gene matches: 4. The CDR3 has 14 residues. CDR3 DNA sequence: TGCGCCAGTCGGACAGGGGCTAGCACAGATACGCAGTATTTT. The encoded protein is CASRTGASTDTQYF.